Listed below are T cell receptor beta chains from one sample, sequenced in a study of T cell changes during pregnancy in multiple sclerosis. Profiled with immunoSEQ multiplex PCR; TCRdb holds only in-frame clones, not every one. The data show 55,000 to 80,000 clones, about 94% seen once. Sample: peripheral blood, taken in the third trimester of pregnancy. The receptors originated from a female donor with multiple sclerosis, enrolled in a pregnancy study. Each CDR3 is given with its conserved first and last residue. Fields, in order: J gene, V gene, D gene, clone size, CDR3 DNA, CDR3 protein. A D gene is named only where the DNA matches it firmly. Not every row has a clone size; where given, it reads once, few, many or a size class.

J gene: TRBJ1-2; V gene: TRBV7-9; D gene: TRBD1; clone size: NA; CDR3 DNA: TGTGCCAGCAGCTTCGGACAGGGGAGCTATGGCTACACCTTC; CDR3 protein: CASSFGQGSYGYTF
J gene: TRBJ2-7; V gene: TRBV6-5; D gene: NA; clone size: NA; CDR3 DNA: TGTGCCAGCAGTTATCGGACAGCCCAACCACTGGACTTC; CDR3 protein: CASSYRTAQPLDF
J gene: TRBJ1-5; V gene: TRBV27; D gene: NA; clone size: once; CDR3 DNA: TGTGCCAGCAGTCCCTCAGGGCCCCAGCCCCAGCATTTT; CDR3 protein: CASSPSGPQPQHF
J gene: TRBJ2-7; V gene: TRBV11-2; D gene: NA; clone size: NA; CDR3 DNA: TGTGCCAGCAGCTGGGCCCGGGGGGCATCCTACGAGCAGTACTTC; CDR3 protein: CASSWARGASYEQYF
J gene: TRBJ2-1; V gene: TRBV29-1; D gene: TRBD1; clone size: NA; CDR3 DNA: TGCAGCGGGACCCGGACAGGCTCCTACAATGAGCAGTTCTTC; CDR3 protein: CSGTRTGSYNEQFF
J gene: TRBJ1-5; V gene: TRBV6-1; D gene: TRBD1; clone size: NA; CDR3 DNA: TGTGCCAGCATACAGGGGGGAAGTAGCAATCAGCCCCAGCATTTT; CDR3 protein: CASIQGGSSNQPQHF
J gene: TRBJ1-1; V gene: TRBV7-2; D gene: NA; clone size: NA; CDR3 DNA: TGTGCCAGCAGCTTAATTAAGTTGGGGGCAACAGCTTTCTTT; CDR3 protein: CASSLIKLGATAFF
J gene: TRBJ2-2; V gene: TRBV5-6; D gene: NA; clone size: NA; CDR3 DNA: TGTGCCAGCAGCTTGGGTGCAGGTATCGTCGGGGAGCTGTTTTTT; CDR3 protein: CASSLGAGIVGELFF
J gene: TRBJ1-2; V gene: TRBV19; D gene: NA; clone size: once; CDR3 DNA: TGTGCCAGTAGTATGTTAGGTACAGGGTCCTATGGCTACACCTTC; CDR3 protein: CASSMLGTGSYGYTF
J gene: TRBJ2-5; V gene: TRBV5-8; D gene: TRBD2; clone size: NA; CDR3 DNA: TGTGCCAGCAGCTTGGGGCTAGCGGGGGGCCTTCATGAGACCCAGTACTTC; CDR3 protein: CASSLGLAGGLHETQYF
J gene: TRBJ2-3; V gene: TRBV6-6; D gene: NA; clone size: once; CDR3 DNA: TGTGCCAGCACTTCCGCGGACACTCGCACAGATACGCAGTATTTT; CDR3 protein: CASTSADTRTDTQYF
J gene: TRBJ1-2; V gene: TRBV14; D gene: NA; clone size: NA; CDR3 DNA: TGTGCCAGCAGTTCCGGGAACCACTATGGCTACACCTTC; CDR3 protein: CASSSGNHYGYTF
J gene: TRBJ2-4; V gene: TRBV18; D gene: NA; clone size: NA; CDR3 DNA: TGTGCCAGCTCACCATGGCAGGCCGGGGACATTCAGTACTTC; CDR3 protein: CASSPWQAGDIQYF
J gene: TRBJ2-2; V gene: TRBV7-3; D gene: TRBD1; clone size: NA; CDR3 DNA: TGTGCCAGCGGGACAGTTAACACCGGGGAGCTGTTTTTT; CDR3 protein: CASGTVNTGELFF
J gene: TRBJ1-1; V gene: TRBV13; D gene: NA; clone size: NA; CDR3 DNA: TGTGCCAGCAGCCCAGGACAGCTGAACACTGAAGCTTTCTTT; CDR3 protein: CASSPGQLNTEAFF
J gene: TRBJ1-1; V gene: TRBV6-4; D gene: TRBD1; clone size: NA; CDR3 DNA: TGTGCCAGCAGTGCCAACGGACAGGGTGGCGAAGCTTTCTTT; CDR3 protein: CASSANGQGGEAFF
J gene: TRBJ2-7; V gene: TRBV7-2; D gene: TRBD2; clone size: NA; CDR3 DNA: TGTGCCAGCAGCTTAGCGCCGGCGACTAGCGGGGGGGCCGACGAGCAGTACTTC; CDR3 protein: CASSLAPATSGGADEQYF
J gene: TRBJ2-7; V gene: TRBV9; D gene: TRBD1; clone size: NA; CDR3 DNA: TGTGCCAGCAGCGTAGTAGCACAGGGGGCCACCTACGAGCAGTACTTC; CDR3 protein: CASSVVAQGATYEQYF
J gene: TRBJ1-1; V gene: TRBV7-3; D gene: NA; clone size: NA; CDR3 DNA: TGTGCCAGCAGCGCTACAGGGCTGGGCGAAGCTTTCTTT; CDR3 protein: CASSATGLGEAFF
J gene: TRBJ2-5; V gene: TRBV6-1; D gene: NA; clone size: NA; CDR3 DNA: TGTGCCAGCAGCCAGGGGCCTCAAGAGACCCAGTACTTC; CDR3 protein: CASSQGPQETQYF
J gene: TRBJ2-7; V gene: TRBV7-2; D gene: TRBD2; clone size: NA; CDR3 DNA: TGTGCCAGCAGCTTAGATCTCCAGGCGGGAGTCTACGAGCAGTACTTC; CDR3 protein: CASSLDLQAGVYEQYF
J gene: TRBJ2-5; V gene: TRBV29-1; D gene: NA; clone size: NA; CDR3 DNA: TGCAGCGCTTGGACAGCCGGCGGGGAGACCCAGTACTTC; CDR3 protein: CSAWTAGGETQYF
J gene: TRBJ1-4; V gene: TRBV13; D gene: NA; clone size: NA; CDR3 DNA: TGTGCCAGCAGCTCCCGAGCTCCAACTAATGAAAAACTGTTTTTT; CDR3 protein: CASSSRAPTNEKLFF
J gene: TRBJ2-7; V gene: TRBV29-1; D gene: TRBD1; clone size: NA; CDR3 DNA: TGCAGCGTTACCGGGACAGGGACGGTTGGGAATTACGAGCAGTACTTC; CDR3 protein: CSVTGTGTVGNYEQYF
J gene: TRBJ1-5; V gene: TRBV7-6; D gene: NA; clone size: NA; CDR3 DNA: TGTGCCAGCAGCCGAGGGGGGGGAGTAAACAATCAGCCCCAGCATTTT; CDR3 protein: CASSRGGGVNNQPQHF
J gene: TRBJ2-3; V gene: TRBV5-4; D gene: TRBD2; clone size: NA; CDR3 DNA: TGTGCCAGCAGCCTAGCGGGGAGCCGCACAGATACGCAGTATTTT; CDR3 protein: CASSLAGSRTDTQYF
J gene: TRBJ1-6; V gene: TRBV9; D gene: NA; clone size: NA; CDR3 DNA: TGTGCCAGCAGCTCACAAGCCGGCGCGGGGAATTCACCCCTCCACTTT; CDR3 protein: CASSSQAGAGNSPLHF
J gene: TRBJ2-1; V gene: TRBV7-2; D gene: TRBD2; clone size: NA; CDR3 DNA: TGTGCCAGCAGCCCGACTAGCGGGGGGGGTTCCTACAATGAGCAGTTCTTC; CDR3 protein: CASSPTSGGGSYNEQFF
J gene: TRBJ1-3; V gene: TRBV6-5; D gene: NA; clone size: NA; CDR3 DNA: TGTGCCAGCCAAATGACTCTATCTGGAAACACCATATATTTT; CDR3 protein: CASQMTLSGNTIYF
J gene: TRBJ2-5; V gene: TRBV4-3; D gene: TRBD2; clone size: NA; CDR3 DNA: TGCGCCAGCAGCCAATCAGCGGGGAGCATTAGGGAGACCCAGTACTTC; CDR3 protein: CASSQSAGSIRETQYF
J gene: TRBJ1-2; V gene: TRBV4-3; D gene: NA; clone size: NA; CDR3 DNA: TGCGCCAGCAGCCAAATGGGGCGGAACTATGGCTACACCTTC; CDR3 protein: CASSQMGRNYGYTF
J gene: TRBJ2-7; V gene: TRBV6-5; D gene: NA; clone size: NA; CDR3 DNA: TGTGCCAGCACCTTAACGGGTCAGGGCAGTAACGAGCAGTACTTC; CDR3 protein: CASTLTGQGSNEQYF